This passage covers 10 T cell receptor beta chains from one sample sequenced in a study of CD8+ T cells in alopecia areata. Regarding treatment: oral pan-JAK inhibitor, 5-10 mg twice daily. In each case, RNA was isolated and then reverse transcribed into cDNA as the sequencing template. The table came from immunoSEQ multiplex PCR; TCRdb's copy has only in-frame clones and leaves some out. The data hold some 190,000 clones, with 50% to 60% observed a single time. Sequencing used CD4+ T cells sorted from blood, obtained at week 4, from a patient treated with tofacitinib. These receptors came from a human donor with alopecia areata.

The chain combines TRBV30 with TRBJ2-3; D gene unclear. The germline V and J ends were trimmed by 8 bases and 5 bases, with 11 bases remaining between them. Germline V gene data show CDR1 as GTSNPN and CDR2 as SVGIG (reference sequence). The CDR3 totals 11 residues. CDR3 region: CAGKFRDTQYF. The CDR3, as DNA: TGTGCCGGAAAGTTTAGAGATACGCAGTATTTT.

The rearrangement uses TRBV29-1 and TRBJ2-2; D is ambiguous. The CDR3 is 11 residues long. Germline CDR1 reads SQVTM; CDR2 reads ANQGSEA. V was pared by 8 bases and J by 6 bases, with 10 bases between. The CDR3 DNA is TGCAGCTCATTTCGGGCCGGGGAGCTGTTTTTT. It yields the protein CSSFRAGELFF.

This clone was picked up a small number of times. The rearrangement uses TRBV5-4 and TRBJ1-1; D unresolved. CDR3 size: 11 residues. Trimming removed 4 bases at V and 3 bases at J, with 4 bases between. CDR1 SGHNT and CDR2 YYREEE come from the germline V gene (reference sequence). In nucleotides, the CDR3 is TGTGCCAGCAGCACTTACACTGAAGCTTTCTTT. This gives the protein CASSTYTEAFF.

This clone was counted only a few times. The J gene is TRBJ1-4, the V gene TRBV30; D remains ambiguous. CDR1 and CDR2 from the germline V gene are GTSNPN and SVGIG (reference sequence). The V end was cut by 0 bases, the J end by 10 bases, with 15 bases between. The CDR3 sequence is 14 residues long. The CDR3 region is CAWSVPGPWGKLFF. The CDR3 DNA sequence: TGTGCCTGGAGTGTACCTGGACCCTGGGGAAAACTGTTTTTT.

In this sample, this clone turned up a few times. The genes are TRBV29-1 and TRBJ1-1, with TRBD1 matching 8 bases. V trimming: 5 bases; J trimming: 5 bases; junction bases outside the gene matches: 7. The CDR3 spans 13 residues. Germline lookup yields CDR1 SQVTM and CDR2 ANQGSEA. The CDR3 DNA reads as TGCAGCGTTCACCCAGGGGGCGCGACTGAAGCTTTCTTT. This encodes CSVHPGGATEAFF.

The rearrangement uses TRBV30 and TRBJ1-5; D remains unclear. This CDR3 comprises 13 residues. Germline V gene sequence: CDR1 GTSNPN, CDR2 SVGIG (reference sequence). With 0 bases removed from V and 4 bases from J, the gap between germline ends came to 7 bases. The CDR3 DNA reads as TGTGCCTGGAGTGTACAGAATAATCAGCCCCAGCATTTT. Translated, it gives CAWSVQNNQPQHF.

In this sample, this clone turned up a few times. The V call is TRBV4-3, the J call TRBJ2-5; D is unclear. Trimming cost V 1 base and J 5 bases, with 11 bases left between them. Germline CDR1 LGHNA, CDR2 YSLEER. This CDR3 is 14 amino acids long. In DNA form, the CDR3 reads TGCGCCAGCAGCCAAGTTGCTTCCAGGGAGACCCAGTACTTC. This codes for CASSQVASRETQYF.

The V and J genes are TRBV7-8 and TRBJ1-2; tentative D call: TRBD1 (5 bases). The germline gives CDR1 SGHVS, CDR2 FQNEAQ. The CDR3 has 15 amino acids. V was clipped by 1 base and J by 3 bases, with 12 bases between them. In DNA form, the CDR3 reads TGTGCCAGCAGCTTAGGCGGGGCACCAGACTATGGCTACACCTTC. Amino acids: CASSLGGAPDYGYTF.

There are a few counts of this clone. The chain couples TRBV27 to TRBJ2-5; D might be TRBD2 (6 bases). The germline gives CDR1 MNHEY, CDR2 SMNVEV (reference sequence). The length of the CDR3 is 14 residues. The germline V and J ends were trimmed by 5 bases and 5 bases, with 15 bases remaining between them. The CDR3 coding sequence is TGTGCCAGCAGTGCCCGGGGGATTCCGGAGACCCAGTACTTC. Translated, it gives CASSARGIPETQYF.

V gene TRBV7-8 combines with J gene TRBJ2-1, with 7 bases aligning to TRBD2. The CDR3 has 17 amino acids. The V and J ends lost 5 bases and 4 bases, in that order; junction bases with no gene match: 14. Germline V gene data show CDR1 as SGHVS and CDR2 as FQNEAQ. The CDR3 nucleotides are TGTGCCAGCAGCCCACGAATGGCGCTAGCGGAATACAATGAGCAGTTCTTC. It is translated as CASSPRMALAEYNEQFF.